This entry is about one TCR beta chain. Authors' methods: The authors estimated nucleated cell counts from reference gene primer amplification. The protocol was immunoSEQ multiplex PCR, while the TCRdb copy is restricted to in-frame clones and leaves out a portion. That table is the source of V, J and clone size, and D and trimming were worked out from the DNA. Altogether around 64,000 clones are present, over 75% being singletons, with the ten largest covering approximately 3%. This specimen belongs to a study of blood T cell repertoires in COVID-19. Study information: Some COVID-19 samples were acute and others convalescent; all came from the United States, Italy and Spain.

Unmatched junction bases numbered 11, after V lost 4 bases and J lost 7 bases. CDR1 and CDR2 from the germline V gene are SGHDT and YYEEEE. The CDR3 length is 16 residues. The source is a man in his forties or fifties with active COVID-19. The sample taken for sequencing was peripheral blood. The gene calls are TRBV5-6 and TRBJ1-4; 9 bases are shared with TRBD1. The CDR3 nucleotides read TGTGCCAGCAGCGGAACTGAACAGGGGGCCGGTGAAAAACTGTTTTTT. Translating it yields CASSGTEQGAGEKLFF.